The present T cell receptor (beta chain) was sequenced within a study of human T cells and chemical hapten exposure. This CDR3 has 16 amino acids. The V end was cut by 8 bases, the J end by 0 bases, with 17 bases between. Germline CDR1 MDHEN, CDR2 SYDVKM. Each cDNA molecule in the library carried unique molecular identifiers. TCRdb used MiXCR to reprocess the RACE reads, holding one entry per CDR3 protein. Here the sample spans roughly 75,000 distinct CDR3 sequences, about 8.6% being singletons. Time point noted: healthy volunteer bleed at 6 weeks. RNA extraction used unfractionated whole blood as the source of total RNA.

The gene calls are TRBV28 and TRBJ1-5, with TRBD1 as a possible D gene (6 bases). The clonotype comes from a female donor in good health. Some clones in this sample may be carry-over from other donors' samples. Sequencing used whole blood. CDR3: CASRPFPGHSNQPQHF. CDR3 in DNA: TGTGCCAGCCGTCCCTTCCCGGGACATAGCAATCAGCCCCAGCATTTT.